The 5 T cell receptor beta chains below come from one sample, sequenced in a study of blood T cell repertoires in COVID-19. TCRdb's copy holds only in-frame clones and misses some; the assay was immunoSEQ multiplex PCR. Among fewer than 350,000 clones listed, around 85% were seen once. Source material: peripheral blood. The receptors were sampled from a woman aged 25 to 39 with COVID-19, enrolled during active disease.

V usage is TRBV19 and J usage is TRBJ2-6, with D possibly matching TRBD2 (7 bases). V was cut by 7 bases and J by 1 base, with 17 bases left in between. The CDR3 has 17 amino acids. The germline gives CDR1 LNHDA, CDR2 SQIVND (reference sequence). CDR3 loop: CASNTGGHPSGANVLTF. In nucleotides, the CDR3 is TGTGCCAGTAATACGGGGGGCCATCCATCTGGGGCCAACGTCCTGACTTTC.

V and J are TRBV7-9 and TRBJ1-1; TRBD1 agrees at 9 bases. This CDR3 is built from 15 residues. Losses at the gene ends were 4 bases for V and 0 bases for J; bases not matched to a gene: 3. CDR1 and CDR2 (germline): SEHNR, FQNEAQ (reference sequence). The DNA for the CDR3 is TGTGCCAGCAGCTCGGGACAGGGTCTGAACACTGAAGCTTTCTTT. It is translated as CASSSGQGLNTEAFF.

The J gene is TRBJ2-7, the V gene TRBV7-9, with D perhaps matching TRBD1 (6 bases). The CDR3 has 13 residues. V was clipped by 5 bases and J by 6 bases, with 14 bases between them. Germline V CDR1 and CDR2: SEHNR, FQNEAQ (reference sequence). In nucleotides, the CDR3 is TGTGCCAGCAGCCGTTTAACAGGGAGCGAGCAGTACTTC. Its translation is CASSRLTGSEQYF.

The chain uses TRBV11-3 and TRBJ2-3, with a tentative D call TRBD2 (5 bases). V lost 1 base, J lost 0 bases, and 11 bases lay in between. The CDR3 extends over 16 amino acids. Germline V lookup: CDR1 SGHNT, CDR2 YENEEA. CDR3 sequence: CASSLGGEPSTDTQYF. In DNA, the CDR3 is TGTGCCAGCAGCTTAGGGGGAGAACCTAGCACAGATACGCAGTATTTT.

CDR3 DNA: TGCGCCAGCAGCGCAGGACTAGCGGGGACACCCAAGACCACAGATACGCAGTATTTT. Its protein is CASSAGLAGTPKTTDTQYF. This sequence joins TRBV5-1 and TRBJ2-3, with 12 bases matching TRBD2. Germline V gene lookup returns CDR1 SGHRS and CDR2 YFSETQ. V shed 4 bases and J 2 bases; nucleotides not matched to a gene: 14. This CDR3 comprises 19 residues.